These 14 T cell receptor beta chains were sequenced from one sample in a study of blood T cell repertoires in COVID-19. Clones were read by immunoSEQ multiplex PCR, and TCRdb kept only the in-frame ones, dropping some. The sample contains fewer than 45,000 clones, roughly 84% of which appear only once. Sequencing input: peripheral blood. Every receptor here comes from a human donor in a cohort sampled during active COVID-19.

A single count supports this clone. The chain recombines TRBV6-5 with TRBJ2-7, with D unclear. Germline V gene lookup returns CDR1 MNHEY and CDR2 SVGAGI. This CDR3 contains 12 residues. The V gene lost 11 bases and the J gene lost 3 bases, with 14 bases spanning the gap. The CDR3, as DNA: TGTGCCGCTGGGCCGCTTTTCTACGAGCAGTACTTC. As protein: CAAGPLFYEQYF.

The chain links TRBV2 to TRBJ2-2, with 7 bases matching TRBD2. CDR1 and CDR2 from the germline V gene are SNHLY and FYNNEI. This CDR3 contains 16 residues. V lost 6 bases and J lost 3; bases outside the gene matches: 10. The CDR3 DNA is TGTGCCAGCAGCGCCGGCGGGCGGGGGTACACCGGGGAGCTGTTTTTT. Translated, it gives CASSAGGRGYTGELFF.

The chain links TRBV10-3 to TRBJ2-1, with 7 nucleotides matching TRBD1. This CDR3 region has 14 residues. The ends lost 4 bases at V and 1 base at J; junction bases unmatched: 1. The germline CDR1 and CDR2 sequences are ENHRY and SYGVKD. CDR3 sequence (DNA): TGTGCCATCAGTGGGGACAGTTCCTACAATGAGCAGTTCTTC. This codes for CAISGDSSYNEQFF.

The chain combines TRBV2 with TRBJ1-3; D may be TRBD1 (6 bases). Trimming left V 6 bases short and J 0 bases short, with 12 bases between. Germline CDR1 and CDR2: SNHLY and FYNNEI. The CDR3 consists of 15 residues. CDR3 bases: TGTGCCAGCAGACTCGGACAGAGCTCTGGAAACACCATATATTTT. This sequence encodes CASRLGQSSGNTIYF.

The count of this clone is one. The rearrangement links TRBV14 to TRBJ1-4; TRBD1 matches 9 bases. Germline V gene data show CDR1 as SGHDN and CDR2 as FVKESK. V was pared by 4 bases and J by 5 bases, with 11 bases of the junction left unmatched. The CDR3 runs to 17 residues. The CDR3 DNA follows: TGTGCCAGCAGCCTACGCCCTGCGGGACAGGGCAATGAAAAACTGTTTTTT. Its translation: CASSLRPAGQGNEKLFF.

The chain uses TRBV7-9 and TRBJ2-5; D uncertain. This CDR3 contains 15 residues. Germline V gene data show CDR1 as SEHNR and CDR2 as FQNEAQ (reference sequence). V was shortened by 1 base and J by 1 base, with 10 bases between the two germline ends. The CDR3 DNA reads as TGTGCCAGCAGCTTAGGCCTGGCCGCCCAAGAGACCCAGTACTTC. Amino acid sequence: CASSLGLAAQETQYF.

The chain joins TRBV5-1 to TRBJ1-6; the D is unclear. CDR1 and CDR2 from the germline V gene are SGHRS and YFSETQ. Trimming took off 4 bases at V and 10 bases at J, with 15 bases between the two ends. The CDR3 spans 14 residues. The CDR3 region has the DNA TGCGCCAGCAGCCCCGGGAGGGTAGGGTCACCCCTCCACTTT. This translates into CASSPGRVGSPLHF.

This clone was observed once. This chain joins TRBV5-1 and TRBJ1-1; 11 bases match TRBD1. CDR1 is SGHRS and CDR2 is YFSETQ in the germline V gene. With V trimmed by 3 bases and J by 4 bases, 2 bases remained unmatched. The CDR3 spans 14 residues. The CDR3 loop reads CASSWGQGVTEAFF. As DNA, the CDR3 is TGCGCCAGCAGCTGGGGACAGGGGGTCACTGAAGCTTTCTTT.

The chain employs TRBV7-2 and TRBJ2-2; 7 nucleotides line up with TRBD1. CDR1 and CDR2 from the germline V gene are SGHTA and FQGNSA. With V trimmed by 5 bases and J by 6 bases, 3 bases remained unmatched. The CDR3 sequence is 13 residues long. The CDR3 bases are TGTGCCAGCAGCAAGACAGGGCCCGGGGAGCTGTTTTTT. As protein: CASSKTGPGELFF.

This sequence joins TRBV6-2 or TRBV6-3 and TRBJ1-5; a weak D match, TRBD1 (6 bases). With 2 bases removed from V and 4 bases from J, the gap between germline ends came to 9 bases. This CDR3 contains 14 residues. Germline assignment: CDR1 MNHEY and CDR2 SVGEGT. The CDR3 DNA is TGTGCCAGCAGTTACACGGACAGAAATCAGCCCCAGCATTTT. Amino acids: CASSYTDRNQPQHF.

The chain carries TRBV6-6 and TRBJ1-1, with a possible D match to TRBD1 (5 bases). V was clipped by 0 bases and J by 4 bases, with 9 bases between them. The CDR3 loop spans 14 amino acids. CDR1 and CDR2 from the germline V gene are MNHNY and SVGAGI (reference sequence). CDR3 coding DNA: TGTGCCAGCAGTTACTCGAATCAGGGCACTGAAGCTTTCTTT. Translated: CASSYSNQGTEAFF.

This chain connects TRBV7-3 to TRBJ2-1; 12 nucleotides line up with TRBD2. Germline V gene sequence: CDR1 SGHTA, CDR2 FQGTGA. The CDR3 runs to 15 residues. Germline trimming cut 6 bases from V and 7 bases from J; bases unmatched to any gene: 7. This chain's CDR3 is CASSSSGGAWNEQFF. The CDR3 DNA reads TGTGCCAGCAGTTCTAGCGGGGGGGCCTGGAATGAGCAGTTCTTC. Looking up the rest from reference TRBV7-3 and TRBJ2-1 gives the full variable domain: GAGVSQTPSNKVTEKGKYVELRCDPISGHTALYWYRQSLGQGPEFLIYFQGTGAADDSGLPNDRFFAVRPEGSVSTLKIQRTERGDSAVYLCASSSSGGAWNEQFFGPGTRLTVL.

The chain recombines TRBV5-4 with TRBJ2-3; D is possibly TRBD2 (5 bases). Per germline, CDR1 SGHNT and CDR2 YYREEE (reference sequence). The length of the CDR3 is 16 residues. Trimming cost V 2 bases and J 4 bases, with 17 bases left between them. CDR3 in DNA: TGTGCCAGCAGCTTAAACCCTGCGGGTACTGCAGATACGCAGTATTTT. Its protein product is CASSLNPAGTADTQYF.

The V gene is TRBV30, the J gene TRBJ1-2; D perhaps matches TRBD1 (5 bases). Germline lookup yields CDR1 GTSNPN and CDR2 SVGIG (reference sequence). The CDR3 is 13 amino acids. V gave up 2 bases and J gave up 6 bases, with 13 bases separating them. The CDR3 region has the DNA TGTGCCTGGAGTCACGCCCCAGGGCATGGCTACACCTTC. As protein: CAWSHAPGHGYTF.